The entry below gives a single TCR beta chain sequence along with its context. This entry comes from a study of blood T cell repertoires in COVID-19. Study as a whole: There were acute and convalescent COVID-19 samples, and they came from the United States, Italy and Spain. In each case, the material was cDNA or gDNA derived from T cells, B-cell-depleted T cells, or PBMCs.

Original processing notes: Cell counts per sample came from amplifying reference gene primers. Assay used: immunoSEQ multiplex PCR; TCRdb lists only in-frame clones, some missing. Clone size and the V and J calls come from that table; the DNA yielded D and trimming. The data contain 120,000 to 150,000 clones, more than 75% of them singletons. The length of the CDR3 is 17 residues. The trim removed 4 bases at V and 7 bases at J, leaving 14 bases unmatched. From germline, CDR1 is SGHTS and CDR2 YDEGEE. The sequenced material came from peripheral blood. The V and J genes are TRBV5-8 and TRBJ2-1; 10 bases match TRBD2. The clonotype originates from a woman of 80 years or more with acute or convalescent COVID-19. CDR3 coding DNA: TGTGCCAGCAGCCCCTGGTGGGCTAGCGGGAGATTTAATGAGCAGTTCTTC. Amino acids: CASSPWWASGRFNEQFF.